Following are 21 T cell receptor beta chains from one sample sequenced in a study of T cell responses to AZD1222 COVID-19 vaccine. Data came from immunoSEQ multiplex PCR; TCRdb stores just in-frame clones and leaves some out. The sample lists 120,000 or so clones; around nine tenths were seen once. This sample comprised peripheral blood, obtained 28 days after the second AZD1222 dose. The receptors come from an adult who received the AZD1222 COVID-19 vaccine.

CDR3 in DNA: TGTGGGGGACTAGCGGGATACAATGAGCAGTTCTTC. Its translation is CGGLAGYNEQFF. The chain recombines TRBV28 with TRBJ2-1; TRBD2 aligns across 13 bases. The CDR3 totals 12 residues. CDR1 and CDR2 (germline): MDHEN, SYDVKM.

The chain uses TRBV24-1 and TRBJ2-1; D is possibly TRBD2 (5 bases). V lost 4 bases and J lost 4, with 10 bases in between. The germline V gene has CDR1 KGHDR and CDR2 SFDVKD. This CDR3 has 14 amino acids. CDR3 sequence (DNA): TGTGCCACCAGTGAAAGGACTCAGTACAATGAGCAGTTCTTC. Translating it yields CATSERTQYNEQFF.

A remark on this clone: Germline is not matched at one junction end, which may reflect a read error. CDR3 sequence: CASRGTGPERFF. In DNA form, the CDR3 reads TGTGCCAGCAGGGGGACTGGACCCGAGCGGTTCTTC. The chain has TRBV5-4 and TRBJ2-1; D possibly corresponds to TRBD2 (6 bases). The germline CDR1 and CDR2 sequences are SGHNT and YYREEE (reference sequence). The CDR3 consists of 12 residues.

The chain links TRBV9 to TRBJ1-4; D uncertain. CDR3 length: 14 residues. Germline CDR1 is SGDLS and CDR2 is YYNGEE. Trimming stripped 3 bases from V and 8 bases from J, with 14 bases between. CDR3 amino acids: CASSADGLGEKLFF. The CDR3 region has the DNA TGTGCCAGCAGCGCGGACGGGCTTGGGGAAAAACTGTTTTTT.

The CDR3 DNA reads as TGTGCCTGGACCGAGGGACAGGGCTACAATGAGCAGTTCTTC. Amino acids: CAWTEGQGYNEQFF. The chain has TRBV30 and TRBJ2-1, with 9 bases that match TRBD1. The germline V gene has CDR1 GTSNPN and CDR2 SVGIG (reference sequence). V was clipped by 4 bases and J by 3 bases; unmatched bases: 4. CDR3 size: 14 residues.

The V and J genes are TRBV11-2 and TRBJ1-3, with D perhaps TRBD1 (5 bases). V was pared by 3 bases and J by 2 bases, with 14 bases between. Germline V CDR1 and CDR2: SGHAT, FQNNGV. The CDR3 totals 16 residues. The CDR3 nucleotides read TGTGCCAGCAGCTTTGGGACGTCAAAAGCTGGAAACACCATATATTTT. It yields the protein CASSFGTSKAGNTIYF.

This clone was observed once. The chain carries TRBV19 and TRBJ2-7, with 8 bases identical to TRBD1. V lost 5 bases to trimming and J lost 5 bases; unmatched junction nucleotides: 11. This CDR3 region has 15 residues. The germline V gene has CDR1 LNHDA and CDR2 SQIVND (reference sequence). As DNA, the CDR3 is TGTGCCAGTAGTTTAGGGGGACAGGTTGGCCACGAGCAGTACTTC. It specifies CASSLGGQVGHEQYF.

The rearrangement links TRBV27 to TRBJ2-5, with D tentatively TRBD1 (5 bases). V was pared by 1 base and J by 2 bases, with 8 bases between. This CDR3 is 14 amino acids long. Germline CDR1 and CDR2: MNHEY and SMNVEV (reference sequence). The CDR3 region is CASSLWGRQETQYF. The CDR3, as DNA: TGTGCCAGCAGTTTATGGGGCAGACAAGAGACCCAGTACTTC.

The chain employs TRBV2 and TRBJ2-1, with 14 bases that match TRBD2. V dropped 6 bases and J dropped 8; count of bases not matched to a gene: 6. The CDR3 is 15 amino acids. Germline CDR1 and CDR2: SNHLY and FYNNEI. The CDR3 loop is CASRGGLAGVDEQFF. As DNA, the CDR3 is TGTGCCAGCAGGGGGGGACTAGCGGGAGTGGATGAGCAGTTCTTC.

The V call is TRBV5-6, the J call TRBJ1-5; D gene uncertain. The ends were cut back, 0 bases at V and 9 bases at J, with 10 bases in the middle. The CDR3 has 13 amino acids. Germline CDR1 is SGHDT and CDR2 is YYEEEE. The CDR3 bases are TGTGCCAGCAGCTTGGGGGTCGTCGGGCCCCAGCATTTT. Translated, it gives CASSLGVVGPQHF.

The gene calls are TRBV7-8 and TRBJ2-2, with D unresolved. This CDR3 region has 11 residues. Germline CDR1 is SGHVS and CDR2 is FQNEAQ. Trimming pared 5 bases from V and 5 bases from J, leaving 3 bases between. DNA of the CDR3: TGTGCCAGCAGCAATACCGGGGAGCTGTTTTTT. It translates to CASSNTGELFF.

The chain has TRBV6-5 and TRBJ1-4; 7 bases are a match to TRBD1. Germline CDR1 and CDR2: MNHEY and SVGAGI. The CDR3 has 14 residues. Trimming at V came to 5 bases and at J to 6 bases, leaving 6 bases not matched to a gene. The CDR3, as DNA: TGTGCCAGCAGTAGACCCGGGACAGATGAAAAACTGTTTTTT. This translates into CASSRPGTDEKLFF.

The CDR3 DNA follows: TGCGCCAGCAGCGGAGGGACAGGCCTTCTGGGCTACACCTTC. It is translated as CASSGGTGLLGYTF. The genes are TRBV5-1 and TRBJ1-2, with TRBD1 matching over 8 bases. The CDR3 contains 14 residues. V was clipped by 4 bases and J by 8 bases; unmatched bases: 10. The germline V gene encodes CDR1 SGHRS and CDR2 YFSETQ.

The chain employs TRBV10-1 and TRBJ2-3; TRBD2 matches 7 bases. Germline CDR1 and CDR2: WNHNN and SYGVQD (reference sequence). The ends lost 3 bases at V and 4 bases at J; junction bases unmatched: 7. CDR3 length equals 15 residues. CDR3 in amino acids: CASSDQRGGADTQYF. In nucleotides, the CDR3 is TGCGCCAGCAGTGACCAGCGGGGCGGGGCAGATACGCAGTATTTT.

The chain recombines TRBV5-8 with TRBJ2-1, with 12 bases identical to TRBD2. From germline, CDR1 is SGHTS and CDR2 YDEGEE. The length of the CDR3 is 15 residues. J gave up 6 bases and V 4 bases, and 5 bases lay outside the gene matches. This CDR3 is CASSTLAGGLNEQFF. The CDR3 nucleotides are TGTGCCAGCAGCACTCTAGCGGGGGGGCTCAATGAGCAGTTCTTC.

The V gene is TRBV7-6, the J gene TRBJ2-2; D call uncertain. The ends were cut back, 1 base at V and 0 bases at J, with 6 bases in the middle. Germline CDR1 is SGHVS and CDR2 is FNYEAQ. The CDR3 length is 15 residues. CDR3 sequence reads: CASSLGTANTGELFF. Here the CDR3 DNA reads TGTGCCAGCAGCTTAGGAACAGCGAACACCGGGGAGCTGTTTTTT.

V and J are TRBV19 and TRBJ2-5; 8 bases map to TRBD2. This CDR3 spans 16 amino acids. Germline-derived CDR1 and CDR2 are LNHDA and SQIVND (reference sequence). V gave up 5 bases and J gave up 4 bases; unmatched junction bases: 12. The CDR3 region has the DNA TGTGCCAGTAGTTCCAGGGCGGGAGGAGGGGCAGAGACCCAGTACTTC. Protein product: CASSSRAGGGAETQYF. Variable domain in full (rest from reference TRBV19 and TRBJ2-5): DGGITQSPKYLFRKEGQNVTLSCEQNLNHDAMYWYRQDPGQGLRLIYYSQIVNDFQKGDIAEGYSVSREKKESFPLTVTSAQKNPTAFYLCASSSRAGGGAETQYFGPGTRLLVL.

The J gene is TRBJ1-1, the V gene TRBV9, with unresolved D. V was cut by 4 bases and J by 2 bases, with 12 bases left in between. The CDR3 extends over 14 amino acids. From germline, CDR1 is SGDLS and CDR2 YYNGEE. DNA for the CDR3: TGTGCCAGCAGCACATCACTCGCCAACACTGAAGCTTTCTTT. It is translated as CASSTSLANTEAFF.

This clone was seen just once. The V call is TRBV5-8, the J call TRBJ2-1; 12 bases are a match to TRBD1. J was trimmed by 9 bases and V by 4 bases; bases with no gene match: 14. CDR1 and CDR2 (germline): SGHTS, YDEGEE. The CDR3 is made up of 17 amino acids. Here the CDR3 DNA reads TGTGCCAGCAGCCTAATGTACGGGGACAGGGGGCGACTTGAGCAGTTCTTC. It translates to CASSLMYGDRGRLEQFF. Based on the CDR3 plus reference TRBV5-8 and TRBJ2-1, the full variable domain is EAGVTQSPTHLIKTRGQQATLRCSPISGHTSVYWYQQALGLGLQFLLWYDEGEERNRGNFPPRFSGRQFPNYSSELNVNALELEDSALYLCASSLMYGDRGRLEQFFGPGTRLTVL.

This clone was found once. The chain links TRBV14 to TRBJ1-4; TRBD1 matches at 7 bases. This CDR3 spans 15 amino acids. Germline loops: CDR1 SGHDN, CDR2 FVKESK. Trimming at V came to 3 bases and at J to 8 bases, leaving 9 bases not matched to a gene. This CDR3 reads CASSQLGGGGEKLFF. The CDR3 DNA is TGTGCCAGCAGCCAGCTAGGGGGCGGAGGGGAAAAACTGTTTTTT.

The chain links TRBV11-2 to TRBJ1-1; D is ambiguous. V gave up 4 bases and J gave up 3 bases, with 18 bases separating them. Germline CDR1 reads SGHAT; CDR2 reads FQNNGV. There are 16 residues in the CDR3. The CDR3 loop reads CASSSGLPFPDTEAFF. DNA of the CDR3: TGTGCCAGCAGCTCGGGCCTCCCTTTTCCGGACACTGAAGCTTTCTTT.